Below, 28 T cell receptor beta chains from the same sample are listed, as sequenced in a study of spatial heterogeneity in lung cancer. Time point defined: sample taken at primary tumor resection. In each case, whole RNA from tumor, nontumor lung or frozen PBMC was sequenced unsorted. Each CDR3 protein is one row after TCRdb ran MiXCR on the 5' RACE reads. Among 3,000 to 4,000 distinct CDR3 sequences listed, roughly 7.6% were seen once. Source: normal lung tissue next to the tumor, taken at surgery. Source of these receptors: a male donor with early-stage non-small cell lung cancer.

The chain carries TRBV28 and TRBJ1-2; perhaps TRBD1 as D (5 bases). V was clipped by 7 bases and J by 4 bases, with 13 bases between them. The CDR3 loop spans 13 amino acids. Germline CDR1 reads MDHEN; CDR2 reads SYDVKM. The CDR3 sequence: CASTSPGTYGYTF. The CDR3 bases are TGTGCCAGCACCTCCCCGGGGACCTATGGCTACACCTTC.

Ten or more counts support this clonotype. V usage is TRBV19 and J usage is TRBJ1-2; TRBD1 might be the D (6 bases). Trimming left V 4 bases short and J 7 bases short, with 22 bases between. Germline CDR1 reads LNHDA; CDR2 reads SQIVND (reference sequence). The CDR3 has 16 residues. This CDR3 is CASSKEGLEGVAGYTF. CDR3 DNA: TGTGCCAGTAGTAAGGAAGGGTTGGAGGGGGTCGCTGGCTACACCTTC. Full variable domain (outside the CDR3, taken from reference TRBV19 and TRBJ1-2): DGGITQSPKYLFRKEGQNVTLSCEQNLNHDAMYWYRQDPGQGLRLIYYSQIVNDFQKGDIAEGYSVSREKKESFPLTVTSAQKNPTAFYLCASSKEGLEGVAGYTFGSGTRLTVV.

Within the sample, this clonotype is medium-sized. The chain recombines TRBV20-1 with TRBJ1-1; D remains ambiguous. Trimming took off 2 bases at V and 5 bases at J, with 12 bases between the two ends. The CDR3 consists of 13 residues. Looked up from germline, CDR1 is DFQATT and CDR2 is SNEGSKA (reference sequence). The CDR3 DNA reads as TGCAGTGCTAGACTGGTCCCGGGGACTGAAGCTTTCTTT. Translated: CSARLVPGTEAFF.

This clonotype qualifies as medium-sized. The rearrangement links TRBV6-2 or TRBV6-3 to TRBJ2-1; D ambiguous. Deletions cut 7 bases from V and 6 bases from J, with 7 bases between. The CDR3 runs to 11 residues. Germline-derived CDR1 and CDR2 are MNHEY and SVGEGT. As DNA, the CDR3 is TGTGCCAGCATTCACTTCAATGAGCAGTTCTTC. Its protein is CASIHFNEQFF.

Judged by abundance, this clonotype is medium-sized. The chain employs TRBV19 and TRBJ2-5, with 12 bases matching TRBD2. The trim removed 7 bases at V and 5 bases at J, leaving 11 bases unmatched. From germline, CDR1 is LNHDA and CDR2 SQIVND (reference sequence). The CDR3 is 16 amino acids. The CDR3 DNA is TGTGCCAGTACCCCCGGACTAGCGGGATTTGGTGAGACCCAGTACTTC. Translation gives CASTPGLAGFGETQYF.

By proportion, this clonotype is medium-sized. The chain uses TRBV29-1 and TRBJ2-2, with TRBD1 matching 7 bases. The ends lost 4 bases at V and 4 bases at J; junction bases unmatched: 6. CDR1 is SQVTM, CDR2 ANQGSEA, per germline. CDR3 length equals 14 residues. CDR3 loop: CSVGYRGGTGELFF. The CDR3 DNA reads as TGCAGCGTTGGATACAGGGGCGGCACCGGGGAGCTGTTTTTT.

Ten or more counts support this clonotype. The V gene is TRBV7-9, the J gene TRBJ2-7; TRBD1 aligns across 11 bases. CDR1 is SEHNR and CDR2 is FQNEAQ in the germline V gene (reference sequence). V lost 3 bases to trimming and J lost 4 bases; unmatched junction nucleotides: 2. The CDR3 runs 14 residues. CDR3 bases: TGTGCCAGCAGCTTGGGACAGGGGGTTTACGAGCAGTACTTC. As protein: CASSLGQGVYEQYF.

Sample share makes this clonotype medium-sized. The CDR3 protein is CASSYSTGIQEKLFF. CDR3 nucleotides: TGTGCCAGCAGTTACTCGACGGGGATTCAGGAAAAACTGTTTTTT. The chain joins TRBV6-5 to TRBJ1-4; no firm D call. Trimming took 0 bases from V and 8 from J, leaving 13 bases between them. From germline, CDR1 is MNHEY and CDR2 SVGAGI. The CDR3 spans 15 residues.

This clonotype was found many times. The J gene is TRBJ1-1, the V gene TRBV4-1; D is ambiguous. Trimming removed 4 bases at V and 0 bases at J, with 12 bases between. This CDR3 contains 15 residues. Germline assignment: CDR1 MGHRA and CDR2 YSYEKL. CDR3 amino acids: CASSPEKEMNTEAFF. DNA for the CDR3: TGCGCCAGCAGCCCGGAGAAAGAGATGAACACTGAAGCTTTCTTT.

This clonotype is deemed large (0.1 to 1%). The chain recombines TRBV27 with TRBJ2-2; 8 bases align to TRBD1. The CDR3 sequence is 15 residues long. CDR1 and CDR2 (germline): MNHEY, SMNVEV (reference sequence). The junction had 7 bases not matched to a gene; V was cut back by 6 bases and J by 4 bases. CDR3 DNA sequence: TGTGCCAGCAGAATGACAGGGGTTACCACCGGGGAGCTGTTTTTT. Its translation: CASRMTGVTTGELFF.

Ten or more counts support this clonotype. The V call is TRBV6-1, the J call TRBJ2-1; the D gene is possibly TRBD1 (6 bases). V was cut by 5 bases and J by 8 bases, with 10 bases left in between. CDR1 and CDR2 from the germline V gene are MNHNS and SASEGT. The CDR3 sequence is 12 residues long. The CDR3 bases are TGTGCCAGCAGTAACAGGGTGGATGAGCAGTTCTTC. This gives the protein CASSNRVDEQFF.

The J gene is TRBJ2-3, the V gene TRBV12-3 or TRBV12-4; 14 bases are a match to TRBD2. V lost 7 bases to trimming and J lost 5 bases; unmatched junction nucleotides: 8. The CDR3 spans 16 residues. CDR3 residues: CASTETSGRALDTQYF. CDR3 nucleotides: TGTGCCAGCACCGAGACTAGCGGGAGGGCCTTAGATACGCAGTATTTT.

In this sample, this clonotype is medium-sized. This chain links TRBV28 with TRBJ1-6, with TRBD1 matching 9 bases. V was clipped by 6 bases and J by 7 bases; unmatched bases: 10. Germline assignment: CDR1 MDHEN and CDR2 SYDVKM. The CDR3 spans 16 residues. CDR3 protein: CASSRPWGQGNSPLHF. The CDR3 region has the DNA TGTGCCAGCAGCCGCCCGTGGGGACAGGGAAATTCACCCCTCCACTTT.

This clonotype is judged medium-sized. The chain recombines TRBV5-1 with TRBJ2-5; 10 bases map to TRBD2. The CDR3 covers 16 residues. Germline-derived CDR1 and CDR2 are SGHRS and YFSETQ. The ends lost 2 bases at V and 4 bases at J; junction bases unmatched: 8. CDR3 in DNA: TGCGCCAGCAGCTTTGCTAGCGGGAGTTTGGGAGAGACCCAGTACTTC. Translating gives CASSFASGSLGETQYF.

This clonotype was seen repeatedly, ten times or more. The chain recombines TRBV9 with TRBJ2-1; 10 bases are shared with TRBD1. Germline V gene lookup returns CDR1 SGDLS and CDR2 YYNGEE. The V and J ends lost 0 bases and 7 bases, in that order; junction bases with no gene match: 4. The CDR3 has 15 amino acids. The CDR3 DNA reads as TGTGCCAGCAGCGTAGAGGGACAGGGGCGTAATGAGCAGTTCTTC. As protein: CASSVEGQGRNEQFF.

This clonotype was seen only a few times. The chain carries TRBV5-1 and TRBJ1-5; D ambiguous. The CDR3 spans 15 residues. V lost 3 bases and J 2 bases, leaving 12 bases between the germline ends. From germline, CDR1 is SGHRS and CDR2 YFSETQ. The CDR3, as DNA: TGCGCCAGCAGCTCGGTCCCCGGAGGCAATCAGCCCCAGCATTTT. It specifies CASSSVPGGNQPQHF. The whole variable domain, remainder taken from reference TRBV5-1 and TRBJ1-5, is KAGVTQTPRYLIKTRGQQVTLSCSPISGHRSVSWYQQTPGQGLQFLFEYFSETQRNKGNFPGRFSGRQFSNSRSEMNVSTLELGDSALYLCASSSVPGGNQPQHFGDGTRLSIL.

At least ten counts were recorded for this clonotype. V usage is TRBV11-1 and J usage is TRBJ2-7; D might be TRBD2 (6 bases). Germline values: CDR1 SGHAT, CDR2 FQDESV (reference sequence). Trimming shortened V by 8 bases and J by 7 bases, and 18 bases separated the two germline ends. This CDR3 contains 13 residues. The CDR3 DNA is TGTGCCAGCGGGAGCGGACTAAACTCAGAGCAGTACGTC. Translation: CASGSGLNSEQYV.

This clonotype was picked up many times. The chain recombines TRBV20-1 with TRBJ1-2; the match to TRBD1 covers 10 bases. Trimming removed 1 base from V and 3 bases from J; junction bases left unmatched: 11. CDR1 is DFQATT, CDR2 SNEGSKA, per germline (reference sequence). This CDR3 spans 17 amino acids. The CDR3 spells CSARAGHGQGVDYGYTF. CDR3 sequence (DNA): TGCAGTGCTAGAGCTGGACACGGACAGGGGGTCGACTATGGCTACACCTTC.

This clonotype is large within its sample. J is TRBJ1-2 and V is TRBV18; possible D gene TRBD1, 6 bases. The germline gives CDR1 KGHSH, CDR2 LQKENI. The CDR3 is 13 residues long. Trimming stripped 1 base from V and 8 bases from J, with 11 bases between. DNA for the CDR3: TGTGCCAGCTCACCACGTGAAGGGGGAGGCTACACCTTC. Residues: CASSPREGGGYTF.

This clonotype has ten or more counts. The rearrangement joins TRBV6-4 to TRBJ2-1; maybe TRBD1 (6 bases). The V gene's germline CDR1 is MRHNA and CDR2 SNTAGT. CDR3 length equals 15 residues. Trimming removed 5 bases at V and 7 bases at J, with 18 bases between. The CDR3 region is CASSLGIGGQNEQFF. The CDR3 nucleotides read TGTGCCAGCAGTCTCGGGATAGGGGGTCAGAATGAGCAGTTCTTC.

In its sample, this clonotype was seen many times. The chain uses TRBV7-2 and TRBJ1-1; D not resolved. CDR3 length: 14 residues. Germline V CDR1 and CDR2: SGHTA, FQGNSA. The germline V and J ends were trimmed by 0 bases and 2 bases, with 7 bases remaining between them. The CDR3 sequence is CASSLALGNTEAFF. CDR3 coding DNA: TGTGCCAGCAGCTTAGCGCTGGGAAACACTGAAGCTTTCTTT.

By share, this clonotype counts as medium-sized. J is TRBJ1-1 and V is TRBV11-3, with 9 nucleotides matching TRBD1. The V and J ends lost 3 bases and 5 bases, in that order; junction bases with no gene match: 4. The CDR3 is 14 residues long. Germline V gene lookup returns CDR1 SGHNT and CDR2 YENEEA. CDR3 amino acids: CASSFGTGWTEAFF. DNA for the CDR3: TGTGCCAGCAGCTTTGGGACAGGGTGGACTGAAGCTTTCTTT.

By its share, this clonotype is medium-sized. V is TRBV7-2 and J is TRBJ2-6, with D perhaps TRBD2 (6 bases). This CDR3 spans 15 amino acids. Trimming pared 1 base from V and 2 bases from J, leaving 6 bases between. Germline V gene sequence: CDR1 SGHTA, CDR2 FQGNSA. CDR3 loop: CASSLGGAGANVLTF. CDR3 sequence (DNA): TGTGCCAGCAGCTTAGGGGGGGCTGGGGCCAACGTCCTGACTTTC.

This clonotype is labeled as large (0.1 to 1%). The chain recombines TRBV7-9 with TRBJ2-5; D is unresolved. V lost 5 bases and J 1 base, leaving 14 bases between the germline ends. There are 15 residues in the CDR3. CDR1 is SEHNR, CDR2 FQNEAQ, per germline (reference sequence). In DNA, the CDR3 is TGTGCCAGCAGCCCATTGACCCGACTCCAAGAGACCCAGTACTTC. Encoded protein: CASSPLTRLQETQYF.

J is TRBJ2-7 and V is TRBV6-5; TRBD1 matches 8 bases. V shed 7 bases, J shed 3 bases, and the junction held 8 bases outside the gene matches. CDR3 length: 14 residues. The germline CDR1 and CDR2 sequences are MNHEY and SVGAGI. CDR3 nucleotide sequence: TGTGCCAGCAATCGCTTTGACAGGGGCTACGAGCAGTACTTC. This sequence encodes CASNRFDRGYEQYF.

This clonotype was found many times. J is TRBJ1-2 and V is TRBV20-1, with D unclear. CDR3 length: 13 residues. Germline CDR1 DFQATT, CDR2 SNEGSKA (reference sequence). Trimming shortened V by 3 bases and J by 4 bases, and 12 bases separated the two germline ends. CDR3 DNA sequence: TGCAGTGCTAGCTCCGGTGAATCCTATGGCTACACCTTC. Amino acid sequence: CSASSGESYGYTF.

The chain recombines TRBV9 with TRBJ1-2; D is perhaps TRBD1 (5 bases). The CDR3 covers 14 residues. V dropped 4 bases and J dropped 1 base, with 11 bases sitting between them. Per the germline V gene, CDR1 is SGDLS and CDR2 is YYNGEE. The CDR3 spells CASSPQEFNYGYTF. The CDR3 DNA follows: TGTGCCAGCAGCCCACAGGAATTTAACTATGGCTACACCTTC. The variable domain in full, completed from reference TRBV9 and TRBJ1-2, reads DSGVTQTPKHLITATGQRVTLRCSPRSGDLSVYWYQQSLDQGLQFLIQYYNGEERAKGNILERFSAQQFPDLHSELNLSSLELGDSALYFCASSPQEFNYGYTFGSGTRLTVV.

This clonotype was seen at least ten times. The chain recombines TRBV4-2 with TRBJ1-4; D gene ambiguous. The CDR3 length is 11 residues. V gave up 8 bases and J gave up 4 bases, with 5 bases separating them. The V gene's germline CDR1 is LGHNA and CDR2 YNFKEQ. The CDR3 spells CASGLNEKLFF. The CDR3 nucleotides read TGTGCCAGCGGTCTTAATGAAAAACTGTTTTTT.